The clone carrying this TCR beta chain was observed a single time. What it binds is not known. Repertoires were generated with immunoSEQ multiplex PCR, while TCRdb's copy carries only in-frame clones and drops some. Found here are nearly 70,000 clones, roughly 80% of them singletons; the top ten hold 1.4%. These data belong to a study of OX40 agonist ivuxolimab in advanced cancers. Study at large: The dose of intravenous ivuxolimab that patients received every 2 weeks ranged from 0.01 to 10 mg/kg. People in dose escalation had one of these cancers: hepatocellular carcinoma, melanoma, renal cell or head and neck cancer. Three patients showed partial responses: one hepatocellular carcinoma and two cutaneous melanoma cases.

Germline V gives CDR1 LNHDA, CDR2 SQIVND (reference sequence). The CDR3 runs 12 residues. V shed 3 bases and J shed 10 bases, with 7 bases lying between them. Study results and caveats: Normalized T-cell clonal expansion was also low in a subset of nonresponders.

V and J are TRBV19 and TRBJ1-6, with D uncertain. The sample in question was CD4+ or CD8+ T cells sorted from blood, obtained in a trial of the OX40 agonist ivuxolimab. The sequence was collected from an adult with an advanced solid tumor such as melanoma, head and neck, liver or kidney cancer. The CDR3 region has the DNA TGTGCCAGTAGTATTAGTGAATCACCCCTCCACTTT. The encoded protein is CASSISESPLHF. The full variable domain, completed using reference TRBV19 and TRBJ1-6, is DGGITQSPKYLFRKEGQNVTLSCEQNLNHDAMYWYRQDPGQGLRLIYYSQIVNDFQKGDIAEGYSVSREKKESFPLTVTSAQKNPTAFYLCASSISESPLHFGNGTRLTVT.